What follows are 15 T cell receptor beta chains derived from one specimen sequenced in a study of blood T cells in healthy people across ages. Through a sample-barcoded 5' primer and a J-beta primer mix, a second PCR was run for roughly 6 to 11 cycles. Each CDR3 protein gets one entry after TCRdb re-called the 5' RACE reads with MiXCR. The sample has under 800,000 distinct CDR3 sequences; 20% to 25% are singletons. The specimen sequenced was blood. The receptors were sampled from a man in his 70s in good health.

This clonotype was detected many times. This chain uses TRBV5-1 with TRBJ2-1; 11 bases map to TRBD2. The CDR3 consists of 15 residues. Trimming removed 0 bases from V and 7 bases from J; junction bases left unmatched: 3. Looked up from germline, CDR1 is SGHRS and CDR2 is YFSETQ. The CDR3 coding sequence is TGCGCCAGCAGCTTGGGCAGACTAGCGGGAAATGAGCAGTTCTTC. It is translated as CASSLGRLAGNEQFF.

The CDR3 here is CASSLGATGVEKLFF. The CDR3 nucleotides read TGTGCCAGCAGCTTAGGGGCGACAGGGGTAGAAAAACTGTTTTTT. This chain connects TRBV7-9 to TRBJ1-4; 8 positions agree with TRBD1. The CDR3 is 15 residues long. Germline V gene lookup returns CDR1 SEHNR and CDR2 FQNEAQ (reference sequence). Losses at the gene ends were 1 base for V and 8 bases for J; bases not matched to a gene: 6. Combining the CDR3 with reference TRBV7-9 and TRBJ1-4 gives the whole variable domain DTGVSQNPRHKITKRGQNVTFRCDPISEHNRLYWYRQTLGQGPEFLTYFQNEAQLEKSRLLSDRFSAERPKGSFSTLEIQRTEQGDSAMYLCASSLGATGVEKLFFGSGTQLSVL.

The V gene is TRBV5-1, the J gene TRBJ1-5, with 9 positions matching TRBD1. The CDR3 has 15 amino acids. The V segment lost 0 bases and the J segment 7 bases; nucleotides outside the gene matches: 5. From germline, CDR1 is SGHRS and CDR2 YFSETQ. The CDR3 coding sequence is TGCGCCAGCAGCTTGGCGGGACAGGGCGAACAGCCCCAGCATTTT. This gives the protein CASSLAGQGEQPQHF. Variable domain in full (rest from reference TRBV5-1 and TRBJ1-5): KAGVTQTPRYLIKTRGQQVTLSCSPISGHRSVSWYQQTPGQGLQFLFEYFSETQRNKGNFPGRFSGRQFSNSRSEMNVSTLELGDSALYLCASSLAGQGEQPQHFGDGTRLSIL.

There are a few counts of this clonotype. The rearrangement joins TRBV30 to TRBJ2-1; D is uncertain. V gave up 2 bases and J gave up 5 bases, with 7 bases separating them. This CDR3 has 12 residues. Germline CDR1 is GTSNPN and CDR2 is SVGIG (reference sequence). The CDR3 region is CAWSLLDNEQFF. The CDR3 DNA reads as TGTGCCTGGAGTCTACTCGACAATGAGCAGTTCTTC.

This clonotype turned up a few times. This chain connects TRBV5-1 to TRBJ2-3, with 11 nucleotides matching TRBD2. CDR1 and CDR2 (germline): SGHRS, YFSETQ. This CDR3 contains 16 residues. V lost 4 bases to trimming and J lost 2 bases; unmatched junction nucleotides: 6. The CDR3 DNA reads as TGCGCCAGCAGCCCTCAGACTAGCGGGGACACAGATACGCAGTATTTT. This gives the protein CASSPQTSGDTDTQYF.

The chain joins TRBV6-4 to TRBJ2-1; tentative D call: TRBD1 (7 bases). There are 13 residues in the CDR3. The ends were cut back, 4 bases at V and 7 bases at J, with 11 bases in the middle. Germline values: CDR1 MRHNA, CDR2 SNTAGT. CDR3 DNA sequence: TGTGCCAGCAGTGGGGCAGGGGGGAATGAGCAGTTCTTC. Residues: CASSGAGGNEQFF.

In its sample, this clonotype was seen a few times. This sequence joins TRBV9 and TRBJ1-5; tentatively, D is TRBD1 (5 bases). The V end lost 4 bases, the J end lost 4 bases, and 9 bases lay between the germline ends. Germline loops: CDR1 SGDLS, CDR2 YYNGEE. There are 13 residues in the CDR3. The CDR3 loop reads CASSPAGNQPQHF. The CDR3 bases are TGTGCCAGCAGCCCCGCAGGGAATCAGCCCCAGCATTTT.

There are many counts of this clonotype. The CDR3 nucleotides are TGTGCCAGCAGTTTGACTGGAAACACCATATATTTT. Its translation: CASSLTGNTIYF. The chain couples TRBV12-3 or TRBV12-4 to TRBJ1-3; no clear D. The germline V and J ends were trimmed by 3 bases and 2 bases, with 2 bases remaining between them. This CDR3 is built from 12 residues.

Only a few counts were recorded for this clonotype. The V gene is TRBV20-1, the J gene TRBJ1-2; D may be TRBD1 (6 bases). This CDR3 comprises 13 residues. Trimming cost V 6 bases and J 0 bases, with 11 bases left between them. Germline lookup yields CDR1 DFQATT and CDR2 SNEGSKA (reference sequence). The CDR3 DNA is TGCAGTGCCCCGAGGACAGCTAACTATGGCTACACCTTC. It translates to CSAPRTANYGYTF.

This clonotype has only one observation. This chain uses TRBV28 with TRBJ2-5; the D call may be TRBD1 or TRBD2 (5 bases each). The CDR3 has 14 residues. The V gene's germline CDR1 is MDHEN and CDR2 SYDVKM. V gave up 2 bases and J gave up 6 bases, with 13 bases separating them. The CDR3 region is CASSLGSGSKTQYF. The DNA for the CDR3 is TGTGCCAGCAGTTTAGGGTCAGGGAGTAAGACCCAGTACTTC.

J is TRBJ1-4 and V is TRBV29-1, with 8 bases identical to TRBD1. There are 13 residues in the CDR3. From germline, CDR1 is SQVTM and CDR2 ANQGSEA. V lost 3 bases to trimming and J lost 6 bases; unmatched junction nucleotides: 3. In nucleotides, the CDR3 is TGCAGCGTTGAGGCGGACAGGGATGAAAAACTGTTTTTT. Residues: CSVEADRDEKLFF.

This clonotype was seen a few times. DNA for the CDR3: TGTGCCAGCAGCTTAGAGACTAGCGGGGCCTACAATGAGCAGTTCTTC. This translates into CASSLETSGAYNEQFF. This rearrangement joins TRBV7-2 to TRBJ2-1; 11 bases match TRBD2. CDR1 and CDR2 from the germline V gene are SGHTA and FQGNSA. The junction had 1 base not matched to a gene; V was cut back by 1 base and J by 2 bases. The CDR3 extends over 16 amino acids. The full variable domain, with the rest looked up from reference TRBV7-2 and TRBJ2-1, is GAGVSQSPSNKVTEKGKDVELRCDPISGHTALYWYRQSLGQGLEFLIYFQGNSAPDKSGLPSDRFSAERTGGSVSTLTIQRTQQEDSAVYLCASSLETSGAYNEQFFGPGTRLTVL.

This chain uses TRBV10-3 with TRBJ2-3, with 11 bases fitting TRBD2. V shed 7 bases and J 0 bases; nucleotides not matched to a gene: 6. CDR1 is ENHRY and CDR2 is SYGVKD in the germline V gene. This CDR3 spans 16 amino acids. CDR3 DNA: TGTGCCATCACCCAGACTAGCGGGACTAGCACAGATACGCAGTATTTT. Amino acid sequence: CAITQTSGTSTDTQYF.

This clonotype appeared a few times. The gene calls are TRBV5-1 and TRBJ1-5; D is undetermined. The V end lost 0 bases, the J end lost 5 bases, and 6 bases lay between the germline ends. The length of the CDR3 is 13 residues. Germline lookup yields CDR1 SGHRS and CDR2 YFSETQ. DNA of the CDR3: TGCGCCAGCAGCTTGGGTACGGATCAGCCCCAGCATTTT. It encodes CASSLGTDQPQHF.

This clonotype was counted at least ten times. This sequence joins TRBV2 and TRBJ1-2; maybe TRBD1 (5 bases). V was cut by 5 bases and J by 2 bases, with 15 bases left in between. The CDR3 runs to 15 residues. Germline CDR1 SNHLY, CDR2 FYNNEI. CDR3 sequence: CASSKPWDVNYGYTF. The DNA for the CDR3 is TGTGCCAGCAGTAAACCCTGGGACGTGAACTATGGCTACACCTTC.